This paragraph covers one T cell receptor beta chain sequence. These data are taken from a study of T cell changes during pregnancy in multiple sclerosis. This CDR3 is built from 15 residues. V lost 6 bases, J lost 7 bases, and 12 bases stayed unmatched. CDR1 is MNHEY, CDR2 SVGAGI, per germline. Clones were read by immunoSEQ multiplex PCR, and TCRdb kept only the in-frame ones, dropping some. This table has 50,000 or so clones, almost 95% appearing once. The sequence derives from a female donor with multiple sclerosis, enrolled in a pregnancy study. The V call is TRBV6-5, the J call TRBJ1-3; 7 nucleotides align to TRBD1. The starting material was CD4+ T cells from peripheral blood mononuclear cells, obtained in the third trimester of pregnancy. In DNA, the CDR3 is TGTGCCAGCAGCCTACGACAGGGTTCTCGTAACACCATATATTTT. Protein: CASSLRQGSRNTIYF.